One sample yielded the 7 T cell receptor beta chains listed below, sequenced in a study of immune evolution from preneoplasia to lung adenocarcinoma. This table comes from immunoSEQ multiplex PCR, and its TCRdb copy is limited to in-frame clones, with some not included. The sample lists around 16,000 clones; 75% to 90% were seen once. Sequenced: FFPE invasive lung adenocarcinoma tissue. The receptors stem from a person aged 70 to 79 with invasive lung adenocarcinoma.

The chain has TRBV28 and TRBJ2-3; 8 bases fit TRBD2. Germline lookup yields CDR1 MDHEN and CDR2 SYDVKM. The V gene end was trimmed by 5 bases and the J gene end by 2 bases; junction bases not matched to a gene: 6. This CDR3 has 15 residues. The CDR3 DNA sequence: TGTGCCAGCAGTCGGGTTAGCGGGGCCACAGATACGCAGTATTTT. Translated: CASSRVSGATDTQYF.

J is TRBJ2-7 and V is TRBV10-3; TRBD1 might be the D (5 bases). V was pared by 0 bases and J by 2 bases, with 8 bases between. Germline-derived CDR1 and CDR2 are ENHRY and SYGVKD. The CDR3 has 14 amino acids. The chain's CDR3 is CAISESVTAYEQYF. The DNA for the CDR3 is TGTGCCATCAGTGAGTCGGTGACAGCCTACGAGCAGTACTTC.

The chain carries TRBV19 and TRBJ1-4; weak D call: TRBD1 (6 bases). V was shortened by 5 bases and J by 8 bases, with 21 bases between the two germline ends. The CDR3 contains 16 residues. CDR1 and CDR2 from the germline V gene are LNHDA and SQIVND (reference sequence). The DNA for the CDR3 is TGTGCCAGTAGTTTCGGACAGATTCTAGGCAGCGAAAAACTGTTTTTT. Protein: CASSFGQILGSEKLFF.

The rearrangement joins TRBV6-6 to TRBJ1-2; D might be TRBD1 (5 bases). The CDR3 sequence is 14 residues long. Germline lookup yields CDR1 MNHNY and CDR2 SVGAGI (reference sequence). Trimming stripped 2 bases from V and 6 bases from J, with 13 bases between. CDR3 sequence reads: CASSYGGPGNGYTF. In DNA form, the CDR3 reads TGTGCCAGCAGTTACGGGGGTCCAGGGAATGGCTACACCTTC.

This clone was detected once. The chain employs TRBV6-1 and TRBJ1-1, with unresolved D. V lost 4 bases, J lost 4 bases, and 13 bases lay in between. Germline-derived CDR1 and CDR2 are MNHNS and SASEGT. The CDR3 is made up of 14 amino acids. The CDR3 sequence: CASSGQAGGTEAFF. The CDR3 region has the DNA TGTGCCAGCAGTGGGCAGGCGGGAGGCACTGAAGCTTTCTTT.

This sequence joins TRBV10-3 and TRBJ1-3; D is unresolved. The CDR3 is 12 residues long. The germline V and J ends were trimmed by 5 bases and 8 bases, with 10 bases remaining between them. The V gene's germline CDR1 is ENHRY and CDR2 SYGVKD. CDR3: CAISTQDDTIYF. CDR3 in DNA: TGTGCCATCAGTACGCAAGATGACACCATATATTTT.

The V gene is TRBV5-1, the J gene TRBJ1-4; 7 bases match TRBD1. V dropped 6 bases and J dropped 0; count of bases not matched to a gene: 5. The CDR3 runs 15 residues. Germline V lookup: CDR1 SGHRS, CDR2 YFSETQ. The DNA for the CDR3 is TGCGCCAGCACCCTCGGACAGGCAACTAATGAAAAACTGTTTTTT. It yields the protein CASTLGQATNEKLFF.